This T cell receptor (beta chain) was documented in a study of T cells in Graves' hyperthyroidism and ophthalmopathy. Study-level information: Peripheral blood was taken when the disease was first diagnosed, before any treatment began. Findings and limits, study-wide: Separating ophthalmopathy from stable hyperthyroidism was achieved by a 13 V-J model. Ophthalmopathy prediction by the model preceded onset by a median about 6 months.

There were TCR beta CDR3 regions amplified from RNA transcripts. The HTBI primer set served for first-round RT-PCR of the TCR CDR3. TCRdb ran MiXCR on the multiplex PCR reads and lists one entry per CDR3 protein. The sample includes roughly 380,000 distinct CDR3 sequences, about a sixth of them seen just once. The V gene's germline CDR1 is DFQATT and CDR2 SNEGSKA (reference sequence). This CDR3 is 16 amino acids long. V was shortened by 2 bases and J by 4 bases, with 18 bases between the two germline ends. Worth noting for this clonotype: Its antigen remains unidentified.

Around 10 ml fresh peripheral blood yielded the PBMCs. J is TRBJ1-5 and V is TRBV20-1; possible D gene TRBD1, 5 bases. The sample was blood. The receptor comes from a woman aged 40 to 50 with Graves' ophthalmopathy. CDR3 sequence (DNA): TGCAGTGCTAGAAATCCTACAGGTGAGGGGAATCAGCCCCAGCATTTT. Translation: CSARNPTGEGNQPQHF.